A selection of T cell receptor beta chains follows, all from one sample in a study of T-cell memory formation after mild COVID-19. TCRdb re-called the 5' RACE reads with MiXCR, one entry per CDR3 protein. This sample has a few hundred thousand distinct CDR3 sequences, with about 15% found just once. The specimen was PBMCs or a T cell subset sorted from them (not recorded which). Receptors originate from a young man who had mild COVID-19 (a few samples of this study predate the infection). Cell type and time point are not known. The CDR3 runs from the conserved cysteine through the conserved F or W.

TRBV5-1	TRBJ2-2	CASSLEGTRSSGELFF
TRBV27	TRBJ2-2	CASSPGLVGTGELFF
TRBV5-1	TRBJ2-1	CASSPRGTSGVYNEQFF
TRBV4-1	TRBJ2-7	CASSPQASGLYEQYF
TRBV27	TRBJ2-5	CASSLTPDRVQETQYF
TRBV7-2	TRBJ2-7	CASSLDAFIYEQYF
TRBV28	TRBJ2-5	CASSSPGRVSKTQYF
TRBV7-2	TRBJ2-5	CASSLYRPRTAQYF
TRBV6-6	TRBJ2-3	CASSSRSGSPGTDTQYF
TRBV4-3	TRBJ2-1	CASSQDLASPYNEQFF
TRBV6-5	TRBJ2-1	CASRVAGGGYNEQFF
TRBV6-2/TRBV6-3	TRBJ2-3	CASRLGGYTQYF
TRBV20-1	TRBJ2-5	CSALTALQETQYF
TRBV3-1	TRBJ2-2	CASSRGTGELFF
TRBV20-1	TRBJ2-7	CSSHALGTQYEQYF
TRBV7-6	TRBJ2-2	CASSAHLTGELFF
TRBV12-3/TRBV12-4	TRBJ1-2	CASSSRGGNYGYTF
TRBV9	TRBJ2-1	CASSAGREYNEQFF
TRBV11-3	TRBJ2-1	CASSFSGGDRVNEQFF
TRBV4-3	TRBJ2-7	CASSQDRGTGEGEQYF
TRBV28	TRBJ2-6	CASSLLSTAPAGANVLTF
TRBV9	TRBJ1-3	CASSVQELTSGNTIYF
TRBV7-2	TRBJ2-5	CASSSRGAETQYF
TRBV12-3/TRBV12-4	TRBJ1-5	CASSKTFTQPQHF
TRBV6-6	TRBJ1-5	CASSYSIAGANQPQHF
TRBV7-6	TRBJ2-3	CASSYRPGQGAPDTQYF
TRBV25-1	TRBJ1-4	CASSAYVQGGIEKLFF
TRBV7-2	TRBJ2-5	CASSLWEQETQYF
TRBV7-9	TRBJ1-2	CASSPGTGNYYGYTF
TRBV7-2	TRBJ2-3	CATRDTDTQYF
TRBV29-1	TRBJ1-1	CSVEVTLNTEAFF
TRBV6-1	TRBJ2-3	CASSVVAAPSGDF
TRBV5-1	TRBJ1-4	CASSLDGGSEKLFF
TRBV10-3	TRBJ2-1	CAISEQLESSYNEQFF